This T cell receptor beta chain is drawn from a study of blood T cells in healthy people across ages. Study findings and constraints: Whereas aged donors had fewer naive CD4+ cells, long-lived donors had more of them and higher diversity.

Germline CDR1 reads MGHRA; CDR2 reads YSYEKL. The V gene lost 4 bases and the J gene lost 5 bases, with 12 bases spanning the gap. The CDR3 length is 13 residues. Concerning this clonotype: The antigen remains undetermined.

Through a sample-barcoded 5' primer and a J-beta primer mix, a second PCR was run for about 6 to 11 cycles. Each single sample gave us at least 3 million CDR3-containing paired-end reads. MiXCR was run by TCRdb on the 5' RACE reads, yielding one entry per CDR3 protein. Found here are more than 900,000 distinct CDR3 sequences, roughly a quarter of them singletons; the top ten hold about 0.72%. These records were also assigned to another study, of T cells of mothers and their children. This second report adds: Samples were obtained from a few healthy Caucasian mothers and their six children. A second PCR was performed with the M1S primer. This primer added sample barcodes and 2-4 random nucleotides.

The source material was blood. This TCR derives from a girl aged 2-15 years in good health. The gene calls are TRBV4-1 and TRBJ2-7; no reliable D call. The CDR3 nucleotides read TGCGCCAGCAGCCGTAGGGTTGGCGACGAGCAGTACTTC. Encoded protein: CASSRRVGDEQYF.